The source of this T cell receptor beta chain is a study of T cells after somatic rescue of genetic block. Clones were read by immunoSEQ multiplex PCR, and TCRdb kept only the in-frame ones, dropping some. In the table there are approximately 12,000 clones, less than 80% of which are singletons. V was clipped by 2 bases and J by 4 bases, with 12 bases between them. There are 15 residues in the CDR3. CDR1 is MNHEY and CDR2 is SVGAGI in the germline V gene. The rearrangement links TRBV6-5 to TRBJ1-5; tentative D call: TRBD1 (5 bases). The specimen was peripheral blood mononuclear cells (PBMCs). This TCR was recovered from a boy between 10 and 17 years old. CDR3 in DNA: TGTGCCAGCAGTTACGGGGACCCCTTGAATCAGCCCCAGCATTTT. It yields the protein CASSYGDPLNQPQHF.